The table lists the clone carrying this TCR beta chain with a count of one. An end of the junction does not agree with germline; a read error may underlie this. The sample belongs to a study of blood T cell repertoires in COVID-19. Overall study: Specimens from acute and convalescent COVID-19 originated in the United States, Italy and Spain.

The CDR3 contains 16 residues. Looked up from germline, CDR1 is SGHTA and CDR2 is FQGNSA. Profiled with immunoSEQ multiplex PCR; TCRdb holds only in-frame clones, not every one. The sample has around 86,000 clones; over 75% are singletons. The TCR originated in a human donor in a cohort sampled during active COVID-19. The sample comprised peripheral blood. This sequence joins TRBV7-2 and TRBJ2-5, with D possibly being TRBD2 (5 bases). DNA for the CDR3: TGTGCCAGCAGATTAGAAATCCTAGCATTGGGGGAGACCCAGTACTTC. This gives the protein CASRLEILALGETQYF. The variable domain in full, with the rest retrieved from reference TRBV7-2 and TRBJ2-5, is GAGVSQSPSNKVTEKGKDVELRCDPISGHTALYWYRQSLGQGLEFLIYFQGNSAPDKSGLPSDRFSAERTGGSVSTLTIQRTQQEDSAVYLCASRLEILALGETQYFGPGTRLLVL.